A single T cell receptor beta chain is shown here with its context. This clone was seen once. No antigen is known for it. No per-base quality is available; no much larger clone lies one base away. In Seattle, one collaborating source enrolled patients while the infection was active and tracked those patients longitudinally over the course of disease. The collaborating institutions used their own protocols to collect whole blood in K2EDTA tubes. For TCRbeta analysis, collaborators shipped samples as frozen whole blood, isolated PBMCs, or DNA extracted from either of those sample types. This entry belongs to a study of blood T cell repertoires in COVID-19 (dated by TCRdb to 2019 to 2021). About the study as a whole: The collaborator samples originated in the United States, Italy and Spain and spanned the acute and convalescent phases of COVID-19. Where HLA class I and class II types were available, the types were taken from metadata supplied by the sample provider, not from assay-based typing. Nearly every sample came with metadata listing a de-identified subject ID, COVID-19 status, age in years and sex. Deeply sampled blood TCRbeta repertoires from subjects exposed to, actively infected with, or recovered from COVID-19 were included in the dataset. The prospective study material was composed of cDNA or gDNA derived from T cells, B-cell-depleted T cells, or PBMCs. The repertoires were released in a freely available public database intended as a resource for research on the immune response to SARS-CoV-2. Samples came from the ongoing ImmuneRACE study (first 160 participants) plus 1,254 subjects from 6 global collaborators. Results the study describes overall, beyond this receptor: The quantity of clinical and demographic metadata differed by source and by participant and was supplied without curation.

The immunoSEQ Assay, a bias-controlled multiplex PCR, was used to amplify TCRbeta CDR3 regions from genomic DNA. As for the authors' bioinformatics: Nucleated cell counts per sample were estimated from amplification of reference gene primers within the assay. To quantify the absolute abundance of each unique TCRbeta CDR3 rearrangement, sequence reads were collapsed and filtered. For each sample, productive Simpson clonality was calculated as the square root of Simpson's diversity index over productive rearrangements. Sourced from immuneACCESS, this table was stored by TCRdb with only in-frame sequences that have V and J called. A share of the clones is absent; for the studies checked, an unresolved V gene accounts for under half, and the remainder has no known explanation. From that table come the V and J calls and clone size; the DNA was used to work out D and trimming. This sample holds roughly 230,000 clones; approximately 85% were observed only once. 5% to 6.5% of the sample is in the top ten clones.

Relative to germline, V is missing 3 bases and J is missing 1 base, with 9 bases of the junction outside any gene match. From cysteine to phenylalanine, the CDR3 is 17 amino acids long. The CDR3 DNA has 51 bases and is translated from base 1. The germline V gene (reference sequence) sets CDR1 to DFQATT and CDR2 to SNEGSKA. The chain was built from TRBV20-1 and TRBJ2-2; 9 central nucleotides agree with TRBD2. This receptor was taken from a man aged 45-60 years with COVID-19, enrolled during active disease. The specimen sequenced was peripheral blood. The CDR3 sequence is CSASAFLRGGNTGELFF. The DNA sequence reads TGCAGTGCTAGTGCTTTCTTGCGGGGGGGGAACACCGGGGAGCTGTTTTTT.